In this sample, the clone carrying this TCR beta chain turned up once. Antigen: not known. The junction and the germline gene differ at one end; a read error may be behind it. The sorted Tregs were CD4+CD25+CD127-/low cells. This CDR3 has 12 amino acids. Germline CDR1 is SQVTM and CDR2 is ANQGSEA. After constant-region reverse-primer amplification, full-length variable regions underwent semi-nested PCR with Nested Universal Primer A. MiXCR, run by TCRdb on the 5' RACE reads, gives a single entry per CDR3 protein. The table has 35,000 to 50,000 distinct CDR3 sequences, less than 25% seen once. Findings and caveats of the study: Greatest tumor Treg TCR overlap was with tumor naive CD4+ cells. Tumor memory CD4+ T cell TCR gene usage was found to cluster with blood and lymph node memory CD4+ cells and with lymph node naive CD4+ cells.

The TCR originated in a female donor with breast cancer. The sequencing input was Tregs sorted from blood. The V call is TRBV29-1, the J call TRBJ1-1; D gene unclear. The CDR3 DNA reads TGCAGCGTGACCGAATTGAACACTGTAGCTTTCTTT. Encoded protein: CSVTELNTVAFF.